This record looks at one T cell receptor (beta chain) sequence and its context. The antigen is unknown. CDR3 length: 20 residues. Trimming took 6 bases from V and 0 from J, leaving 30 bases between them. The V gene's germline CDR1 is DFQATT and CDR2 SNEGSKA (reference sequence). This sample was included in a study of T-cell reconstitution after alpha-beta-depleted transplantation in children. Notes on the study in general: Several hundred expanded graft clones reportedly were the source of alpha-beta T cells about two months after transplant. TCRbeta diversity was high at day 60 in some patients (a result of surviving recipient T cells and thymic progenitors). By one year post-transplant, T-cell counts and diversity largely arose from T cells that were newly produced.

Unique molecular identifiers were used in preparing the TCRbeta library. In TCRdb, the PCR reads were re-called with MiXCR into one record per CDR3 protein. Found here are about 830,000 distinct CDR3 sequences, roughly 15% of them singletons; the top ten hold under 6%. Sequencing was performed on PBMCs, mostly from graft donor cells, taken 360 days after TCRalphabeta/CD19-depleted stem cell transplant. The clonotype was recovered from a male patient younger than 18 who had a stem cell transplant for acute lymphoblastic leukemia, so the T cells may come from the graft donor. The chain couples TRBV20-1 to TRBJ2-1, with D possibly TRBD2 on 5 matching bases. The CDR3 is CSATISLADSHPSSYNEQFF. The DNA for the CDR3 is TGCAGTGCCACGATCTCCCTAGCCGACTCGCACCCTAGCTCCTACAATGAGCAGTTCTTC.